These T cell receptor beta chains were read from a single sample in a study of a mutant IDH1 vaccine in newly diagnosed glioma. No antigens are known for them. Sequenced by immunoSEQ multiplex PCR; TCRdb stores in-frame clones only, minus some. The data contain 25,000 to 35,000 clones, roughly 90% of them singletons. The input for sequencing was PBMCs, taken from a glioma patient whose treatment included an IDH1 peptide vaccine. The receptors were gathered from a man in his late teens or twenties with glioma. Each CDR3 is given with its conserved first and last residue. Fields, in order: clone size, J gene, V gene, D gene, CDR3 protein, CDR3 DNA. A D gene is named only where the DNA matches it firmly. The listing skips clone size in some rows; elsewhere it reads once, few, many or a size class.

size: .; J: TRBJ1-1; V: TRBV11-2; D: .; CDR3: CASSKQGNTEAFF; DNA: TGTGCCAGCAGCAAACAGGGGAACACTGAAGCTTTCTTT
size: .; J: TRBJ1-1; V: TRBV6-5; D: .; CDR3: CASSSDRLRAAFF; DNA: TGTGCCAGCAGTTCAGACCGACTTAGGGCGGCTTTCTTT
size: .; J: TRBJ2-2; V: TRBV9; D: .; CDR3: CASSAHALTNTGELFF; DNA: TGTGCCAGCAGCGCCCATGCGCTGACGAACACCGGGGAGCTGTTTTTT
size: .; J: TRBJ1-2; V: TRBV25-1; D: .; CDR3: CASSESLGGKSNYGYTF; DNA: TGTGCCAGCAGTGAATCGTTGGGGGGCAAGTCTAACTATGGCTACACCTTC
size: .; J: TRBJ2-1; V: TRBV19; D: TRBD2; CDR3: CASSPRLAAYNEQFF; DNA: TGTGCCAGTAGTCCAAGACTAGCGGCCTACAATGAGCAGTTCTTC
size: .; J: TRBJ1-1; V: TRBV5-1; D: .; CDR3: CASSSMGQNEAFF; DNA: TGCGCCAGCAGCTCCATGGGACAAAATGAAGCTTTCTTT
size: few; J: TRBJ2-1; V: TRBV14; D: .; CDR3: CASSPNMDPGYHNEQFF; DNA: TGTGCCAGCAGCCCCAACATGGACCCGGGGTATCACAATGAGCAGTTCTTC
size: .; J: TRBJ1-1; V: TRBV19; D: .; CDR3: CASSEQKNTEAFF; DNA: TGTGCCAGTAGTGAACAGAAGAACACTGAAGCTTTCTTT
size: few; J: TRBJ1-5; V: TRBV29-1; D: .; CDR3: CSARLDRRGQPQHF; DNA: TGCAGCGCGAGGCTTGACAGAAGAGGACAGCCCCAGCATTTT
size: .; J: TRBJ2-3; V: TRBV9; D: .; CDR3: CASSVGVLEADTQYF; DNA: TGTGCCAGCAGCGTAGGGGTGTTGGAAGCAGATACGCAGTATTTT
size: .; J: TRBJ2-1; V: TRBV19; D: TRBD2; CDR3: CASSWMAGGASSYNEQFF; DNA: TGTGCCAGTAGTTGGATGGCGGGAGGGGCTAGCTCCTACAATGAGCAGTTCTTC
size: .; J: TRBJ2-3; V: TRBV6-4; D: .; CDR3: CASSEDSTDTQYF; DNA: TGTGCCAGCAGTGAGGACAGCACAGATACGCAGTATTTT
size: .; J: TRBJ2-7; V: TRBV6-6; D: .; CDR3: CAISPPGAGTREQYF; DNA: TGTGCCATCAGCCCACCAGGGGCAGGGACGAGGGAGCAGTACTTC
size: .; J: TRBJ1-1; V: TRBV19; D: .; CDR3: CASSRRGITEAFF; DNA: TGTGCCAGTAGTAGGCGGGGGATCACTGAAGCTTTCTTT
size: .; J: TRBJ2-7; V: TRBV19; D: .; CDR3: CASSMAGALPYEQYF; DNA: TGTGCCAGTAGTATGGCCGGGGCGCTCCCCTACGAGCAGTACTTC
size: once; J: TRBJ1-1; V: TRBV10-1; D: .; CDR3: CASSESTWGTEAFF; DNA: TGCGCCAGCAGTGAGTCGACATGGGGAACTGAAGCTTTCTTT
size: medium-sized; J: TRBJ1-1; V: TRBV30; D: .; CDR3: CAWSGPEAFF; DNA: TGTGCCTGGTCGGGACCTGAAGCTTTCTTT
size: .; J: TRBJ2-2; V: TRBV29-1; D: TRBD1; CDR3: CSVESKAGGATGELFF; DNA: TGCAGCGTTGAAAGTAAGGCAGGGGGCGCAACCGGGGAGCTGTTTTTT
size: .; J: TRBJ1-3; V: TRBV10-3; D: .; CDR3: CAISDRAGSSGNTIYF; DNA: TGTGCCATCAGTGATCGGGCAGGGAGCTCTGGAAACACCATATATTTT
size: .; J: TRBJ2-5; V: TRBV2; D: .; CDR3: CASSETETQYF; DNA: TGTGCCAGCAGTGAAACCGAGACCCAGTACTTC
size: .; J: TRBJ1-1; V: TRBV7-9; D: TRBD1; CDR3: CASSDRGRTEAFF; DNA: TGTGCCAGCAGCGACAGGGGGAGGACTGAAGCTTTCTTT
size: .; J: TRBJ2-5; V: TRBV7-2; D: .; CDR3: CASSSRTLQETQYF; DNA: TGTGCCAGCAGCTCGAGGACTTTACAAGAGACCCAGTACTTC
size: .; J: TRBJ1-5; V: TRBV6-5; D: .; CDR3: CASSYGLGSQPQHF; DNA: TGTGCCAGCAGTTACGGACTCGGGAGTCAGCCCCAGCATTTT
size: .; J: TRBJ2-7; V: TRBV5-6; D: .; CDR3: CASSLAAAVAGVGQYF; DNA: TGTGCCAGCAGCTTGGCCGCGGCTGTTGCCGGGGTTGGGCAGTACTTC
size: .; J: TRBJ2-5; V: TRBV29-1; D: .; CDR3: CSVVQTYQETQYF; DNA: TGCAGCGTTGTACAGACGTACCAAGAGACCCAGTACTTC
size: .; J: TRBJ1-2; V: TRBV15; D: TRBD1; CDR3: CATSSDRTNYGYTF; DNA: TGTGCCACCAGCTCGGACAGGACTAACTATGGCTACACCTTC
size: .; J: TRBJ1-5; V: TRBV19; D: .; CDR3: CASSPDSYSNQPQHF; DNA: TGTGCCAGTAGTCCGGACAGTTATAGCAATCAGCCCCAGCATTTT
size: .; J: TRBJ1-1; V: TRBV6-5; D: .; CDR3: CATRRYGNTEAFF; DNA: TGTGCCACACGACGTTATGGGAACACTGAAGCTTTCTTT
size: .; J: TRBJ1-1; V: TRBV6-6; D: .; CDR3: CASILNTEAFF; DNA: TGTGCCAGCATTCTGAACACTGAAGCTTTCTTT
size: .; J: TRBJ1-5; V: TRBV30; D: .; CDR3: CAWSVEGQGITQPQHF; DNA: TGTGCCTGGAGTGTTGAAGGTCAGGGGATAACTCAGCCCCAGCATTTT
size: .; J: TRBJ2-4; V: TRBV7-2; D: .; CDR3: CASSLGFGGAEGIQYF; DNA: TGTGCCAGCAGCTTAGGTTTTGGCGGGGCCGAGGGCATTCAGTACTTC
size: .; J: TRBJ1-1; V: TRBV4-3; D: TRBD1; CDR3: CASSPQGDVAEAFF; DNA: TGCGCCAGCAGCCCCCAGGGGGATGTCGCTGAAGCTTTCTTT
size: .; J: TRBJ1-2; V: TRBV29-1; D: TRBD1; CDR3: CSSGQGVNGYTF; DNA: TGCAGCTCGGGACAGGGGGTTAATGGCTACACCTTC
size: .; J: TRBJ2-3; V: TRBV5-4; D: .; CDR3: CASSLEDTQYF; DNA: TGTGCCAGCAGCTTGGAAGATACGCAGTATTTT
size: .; J: TRBJ2-7; V: TRBV7-8; D: .; CDR3: CASSFAKSYEQYF; DNA: TGTGCCAGCAGCTTCGCGAAATCCTACGAGCAGTACTTC
size: .; J: TRBJ2-1; V: TRBV5-1; D: .; CDR3: CASGAGNLFGNEQFF; DNA: TGCGCCAGCGGGGCTGGGAACCTCTTTGGCAATGAGCAGTTCTTC
size: .; J: TRBJ1-5; V: TRBV11-2; D: .; CDR3: CASSLDSRTHNQPQHF; DNA: TGTGCCAGCAGCTTAGATTCTAGAACCCACAATCAGCCCCAGCATTTT
size: .; J: TRBJ2-7; V: TRBV2; D: TRBD2; CDR3: CASRASGTYEQYF; DNA: TGTGCCAGCAGGGCTAGCGGGACCTACGAGCAGTACTTC
size: .; J: TRBJ2-6; V: TRBV6-5; D: .; CDR3: CASNKLSGANVLTF; DNA: TGTGCCAGCAACAAACTCTCTGGGGCCAACGTCCTGACTTTC
size: .; J: TRBJ1-2; V: TRBV10-2; D: .; CDR3: CATLRDAYGYTF; DNA: TGCGCCACCCTCAGGGACGCCTATGGCTACACCTTC
size: .; J: TRBJ2-3; V: TRBV2; D: .; CDR3: CASRGRGGTDTQYF; DNA: TGTGCCAGCAGGGGCAGAGGGGGCACAGATACGCAGTATTTT
size: few; J: TRBJ1-1; V: TRBV5-6; D: TRBD1; CDR3: CASSLEGGGFRHTEAFF; DNA: TGTGCCAGCAGCCTGGAAGGGGGCGGGTTTAGGCACACTGAAGCTTTCTTT
size: .; J: TRBJ1-2; V: TRBV5-4; D: .; CDR3: CASSLGVGYTF; DNA: TGTGCCAGCAGCTTGGGGGTTGGCTACACCTTC
size: .; J: TRBJ2-2; V: TRBV2; D: TRBD2; CDR3: CASRRAGGDTGELFF; DNA: TGTGCCAGCAGACGAGCGGGAGGAGACACCGGGGAGCTGTTTTTT
size: .; J: TRBJ1-5; V: TRBV5-4; D: .; CDR3: CASSLAGGNQPQHF; DNA: TGTGCCAGCAGCTTGGCGGGGGGTAATCAGCCCCAGCATTTT